What follows describes a single T cell receptor (beta chain). The antigen is unknown. The time point is: pre-sensitization, week 0. Treatment given: therapeutic diphenylcyclopropenone sensitization with weekly scalp DPC. The entry originates in a study of human T cells and chemical hapten exposure. General study results and limits: High-frequency TCRs, those above 1 in 1000, stayed the same after DPC sensitization. Versus controls, expanded TCRs had significantly more large CDR3 similarity clusters.

CDR3 length: 15 amino acids. Trimming cost V 4 bases and J 0 bases; bases outside gene matches: 4. Per germline, CDR1 SGHTA and CDR2 FQGNSA. The library gave individual cDNA molecules unique molecular identifiers. TCRdb reanalysed the RACE reads using MiXCR and keeps one entry per CDR3 protein. This table holds 45,000 to 60,000 distinct CDR3 sequences, roughly a tenth found once. This receptor was obtained from a middle-aged woman with alopecia areata. Some clones in this sample may be carry-over from other donors' samples. The chain has TRBV7-2 and TRBJ2-5, with TRBD2 matching over 8 bases. This specimen was whole blood, taken in connection with sensitization to the hapten diphenylcyclopropenone (DPC). The CDR3 loop is CASSYGLAYQETQYF. The CDR3 nucleotides read TGTGCCAGCAGCTACGGACTAGCTTACCAAGAGACCCAGTACTTC.